Ten or more counts support the clone carrying this TCR beta chain. Ranging in age from about 6 to 90, the donors were healthy Caucasian individuals from Russia. No fewer than 6 micrograms of total RNA were isolated from every sample. CDR3 length: 12 amino acids. Germline CDR1 and CDR2: SEHNR and FQNEAQ (reference sequence). V lost 5 bases, J lost 10 bases, and 12 bases lay in between. These data originate in a study of blood T cells in healthy people across ages. Primers used in a second PCR of roughly 7 to 12 cycles were a sample-barcoded 5' primer and a J-beta primer mix. TCRdb reanalysed the 5' RACE reads using MiXCR and keeps one entry per CDR3 protein. This table holds some 880,000 distinct CDR3 sequences, approximately 35% found once.

The rearrangement joins TRBV7-9 to TRBJ2-1; D possibly corresponds to TRBD2 (5 bases). Sequencing was done on a sample of blood. The TCR originated in a man between 18 and 29 years old in good health. This CDR3 is CASSARGNEQFF. The CDR3 nucleotides read TGTGCCAGCAGCGCTCGGGGAAACGAGCAGTTCTTC.